Shown below are 20 T cell receptor beta chains from a single sample sequenced in a study of regulatory T cells in long-lasting Graves disease. Described time point: persistent/refractory GD, antithyroid drugs over 5 years with positive TRAb. Extracted PBMC RNA gave rise to the TCR library. Construction of TCR beta libraries relied on iRepertoire HTBI primers and on Arm-PCR targeting CDR3 regions. TCRdb itself ran the multiplex PCR reads through MiXCR, one entry per CDR3 protein. The data show approximately 440,000 distinct CDR3 sequences, around 20% seen once. This material consisted of peripheral blood mononuclear cells (PBMCs), taken when the disease was refractory, from a patient treated with antithyroid drugs. Every receptor here comes from a female donor with Graves disease.

This clonotype was detected ten times or more. V gene TRBV2 combines with J gene TRBJ1-4, with a weak D call TRBD1 (5 bases). This CDR3 spans 14 amino acids. Germline loops: CDR1 SNHLY, CDR2 FYNNEI. The ends were cut back, 4 bases at V and 3 bases at J, with 9 bases in the middle. The CDR3 region has the DNA TGTGCCAGCAGTGGGGACGGTGCTAATGAAAAACTGTTTTTT. Its protein product is CASSGDGANEKLFF.

This clonotype has only a few counts. This sequence joins TRBV6-1 and TRBJ1-5; TRBD1 agrees at 7 bases. Germline V gives CDR1 MNHNS, CDR2 SASEGT. V shed 6 bases, J shed 6 bases, and the junction held 17 bases outside the gene matches. The CDR3 runs to 17 residues. Here the CDR3 reads CASRPNRGQHESQPQHF. In DNA, the CDR3 is TGTGCCAGCAGACCTAACCGGGGACAGCACGAGTCTCAGCCCCAGCATTTT.

This chain joins TRBV6-5 and TRBJ2-5; 8 nucleotides align to TRBD2. This CDR3 is built from 15 residues. CDR1 and CDR2 from the germline V gene are MNHEY and SVGAGI. J was trimmed by 5 bases and V by 2 bases; bases with no gene match: 7. The CDR3 DNA reads TGTGCCAGCAGTTACATAGCGGGAAAGTCGGAGACCCAGTACTTC. It encodes CASSYIAGKSETQYF.

The chain links TRBV20-1 to TRBJ2-7; D may be TRBD1 (6 bases). The CDR3 extends over 14 amino acids. The germline V gene has CDR1 DFQATT and CDR2 SNEGSKA (reference sequence). Trimming removed 5 bases from V and 3 bases from J, with 17 bases in between. This CDR3 is CSAAKGQVSYEQYF. CDR3 bases: TGCAGTGCTGCTAAGGGACAAGTTAGCTACGAGCAGTACTTC.

There are many counts of this clonotype. This chain links TRBV6-1 with TRBJ1-1; D call uncertain. The CDR3 length is 12 residues. Germline values: CDR1 MNHNS, CDR2 SASEGT. V gave up 7 bases and J gave up 1 base, with 7 bases separating them. Here the CDR3 DNA reads TGTGCCAGCATGGAAACGAACACTGAAGCTTTCTTT. This codes for CASMETNTEAFF.

This chain uses TRBV20-1 with TRBJ2-7; D is uncertain. This CDR3 spans 13 amino acids. V lost 2 bases, J lost 4 bases, and 12 bases lay in between. Germline CDR1 DFQATT, CDR2 SNEGSKA (reference sequence). The CDR3 is CSARSGWDYEQYF. The CDR3 DNA is TGCAGTGCTAGATCCGGCTGGGATTACGAGCAGTACTTC.

The gene calls are TRBV29-1 and TRBJ2-5; D might be TRBD2 (6 bases). The CDR3 extends over 13 amino acids. The germline CDR1 and CDR2 sequences are SQVTM and ANQGSEA. V lost 4 bases to trimming and J lost 5 bases, with 14 bases between them. CDR3 DNA sequence: TGCAGCGTTGTACCGGGAGCGGGTGAGACCCAGTACTTC. This gives the protein CSVVPGAGETQYF.

This clonotype was detected ten times or more. This chain joins TRBV2 and TRBJ2-2; D gene unclear. The germline V and J ends were trimmed by 2 bases and 0 bases, with 10 bases remaining between them. Germline CDR1 is SNHLY and CDR2 is FYNNEI. This CDR3 has 16 amino acids. DNA of the CDR3: TGTGCCAGCAGTGAAAGAGGACGTGCGAACACCGGGGAGCTGTTTTTT. Its translation: CASSERGRANTGELFF.

This clonotype was picked up many times. The chain employs TRBV11-1 and TRBJ2-5; D might be TRBD1 or TRBD2, each matching 5 bases. V lost 7 bases and J 2 bases, leaving 20 bases between the germline ends. The CDR3 is made up of 16 amino acids. Germline V CDR1 and CDR2: SGHAT, FQDESV (reference sequence). The CDR3 loop is CASTSLQERYQETQYF. The CDR3 DNA reads as TGTGCCAGCACCTCATTACAGGAGCGGTATCAAGAGACCCAGTACTTC. The full variable domain, in which reference TRBV11-1 and TRBJ2-5 provide the parts outside the CDR3, is EAEVAQSPRYKITEKSQAVAFWCDPISGHATLYWYRQILGQGPELLVQFQDESVVDDSQLPKDRFSAERLKGVDSTLKIQPAELGDSAMYLCASTSLQERYQETQYFGPGTRLLVL.

This clonotype has at least ten counts. The V and J genes are TRBV27 and TRBJ2-7; 9 positions match TRBD1. The germline V gene has CDR1 MNHEY and CDR2 SMNVEV (reference sequence). This CDR3 comprises 15 residues. The junction had 6 bases not matched to a gene; V was cut back by 3 bases and J by 3 bases. CDR3 coding DNA: TGTGCCAGCAGTTTCAAGGGACAGGGTAACTACGAGCAGTACTTC. This encodes CASSFKGQGNYEQYF.

In this sample, this clonotype turned up a few times. The V and J genes are TRBV6-1 and TRBJ1-6, with D perhaps TRBD1 (6 bases). Trimming stripped 6 bases from V and 8 bases from J, with 11 bases between. The CDR3 consists of 13 residues. Germline V gene data show CDR1 as MNHNS and CDR2 as SASEGT. The CDR3 spells CASRQGSDSPLHF. CDR3 sequence (DNA): TGTGCCAGCAGGCAGGGGTCGGATTCACCCCTCCACTTT.

This clonotype was counted between two and nine times. The chain recombines TRBV19 with TRBJ1-4; TRBD1 is a possible D gene (6 bases). The germline gives CDR1 LNHDA, CDR2 SQIVND (reference sequence). The ends were cut back, 7 bases at V and 0 bases at J, with 15 bases in the middle. The CDR3 is made up of 16 amino acids. CDR3: CASTPTGHATNEKLFF. In DNA, the CDR3 is TGTGCCAGTACCCCGACAGGCCATGCAACTAATGAAAAACTGTTTTTT.

The chain has TRBV5-1 and TRBJ2-6; possibly TRBD1 or TRBD2 for D (5 bases each). The CDR3 is 16 residues long. Germline V lookup: CDR1 SGHRS, CDR2 YFSETQ. V was cut by 4 bases and J by 0 bases, with 11 bases left in between. The chain's CDR3 is CASSLTGGSGANVLTF. As DNA, the CDR3 is TGCGCCAGCAGCCTTACTGGGGGCTCTGGGGCCAACGTCCTGACTTTC.

This chain joins TRBV4-1 and TRBJ1-5, with 8 bases aligning to TRBD1. Germline assignment: CDR1 MGHRA and CDR2 YSYEKL. The CDR3 consists of 15 residues. Trimming at V came to 4 bases and at J to 6 bases, leaving 8 bases not matched to a gene. In nucleotides, the CDR3 is TGCGCCAGCAGCCCCCGCAGGGGGCTCACTCAGCCCCAGCATTTT. Its translation is CASSPRRGLTQPQHF.

This chain connects TRBV4-3 to TRBJ2-7, with 7 bases fitting TRBD2. The germline gives CDR1 LGHNA, CDR2 YSLEER. The CDR3 has 15 amino acids. V was pared by 2 bases and J by 0 bases, with 4 bases of the junction left unmatched. CDR3 bases: TGCGCCAGCAGCCAAACTAGCGACAGCTCCTACGAGCAGTACTTC. Translating gives CASSQTSDSSYEQYF.

The table lists this clonotype with a few counts. J is TRBJ2-7 and V is TRBV20-1; weak D call: TRBD2 (5 bases). Germline assignment: CDR1 DFQATT and CDR2 SNEGSKA (reference sequence). The CDR3 is 15 amino acids. Trimming cost V 6 bases and J 1 base, with 19 bases left between them. CDR3 DNA sequence: TGCAGTGCCCCGAGGGCCGACCTAGATTCCTACGAGCAGTACTTC. Its protein product is CSAPRADLDSYEQYF.

This clonotype was detected a few times. V usage is TRBV25-1 and J usage is TRBJ1-1; D gene unclear. The length of the CDR3 is 12 residues. V dropped 6 bases and J dropped 7 bases, with 12 bases sitting between them. Germline CDR1 and CDR2: MGHDK and SYGVNS. DNA of the CDR3: TGTGCCAGCAGCGGACGGTCATATGAAGCTTTCTTT. Translated, it gives CASSGRSYEAFF.

In its sample, this clonotype was seen many times. J is TRBJ2-1 and V is TRBV5-1; D is perhaps TRBD1 (5 bases). This CDR3 is 15 amino acids long. V was pared by 0 bases and J by 3 bases, with 10 bases between. Germline V gene data show CDR1 as SGHRS and CDR2 as YFSETQ. This chain's CDR3 is CASSLGQKYYNEQFF. The DNA of the CDR3 is TGCGCCAGCAGCTTGGGACAGAAGTACTACAATGAGCAGTTCTTC.

This clonotype turned up a few times. The chain links TRBV6-5 to TRBJ1-4; D remains unclear. Trimming took off 4 bases at V and 12 bases at J, with 9 bases between the two ends. The CDR3 runs to 11 residues. The V gene's germline CDR1 is MNHEY and CDR2 SVGAGI. CDR3 region: CASSFLTELFF. The CDR3 bases are TGTGCCAGCAGTTTTCTAACAGAACTGTTTTTT.

About this clonotype itself: One end of the junction does not line up with germline, which may come from a read error. The gene calls are TRBV5-1 and TRBJ2-5; D may be TRBD2 (6 bases). From germline, CDR1 is SGHRS and CDR2 YFSETQ. The CDR3 is 14 amino acids. The CDR3 loop is CTSSRGDFKETQYF. CDR3 coding DNA: TGCACCAGCAGCAGAGGGGACTTTAAAGAGACCCAGTACTTC.